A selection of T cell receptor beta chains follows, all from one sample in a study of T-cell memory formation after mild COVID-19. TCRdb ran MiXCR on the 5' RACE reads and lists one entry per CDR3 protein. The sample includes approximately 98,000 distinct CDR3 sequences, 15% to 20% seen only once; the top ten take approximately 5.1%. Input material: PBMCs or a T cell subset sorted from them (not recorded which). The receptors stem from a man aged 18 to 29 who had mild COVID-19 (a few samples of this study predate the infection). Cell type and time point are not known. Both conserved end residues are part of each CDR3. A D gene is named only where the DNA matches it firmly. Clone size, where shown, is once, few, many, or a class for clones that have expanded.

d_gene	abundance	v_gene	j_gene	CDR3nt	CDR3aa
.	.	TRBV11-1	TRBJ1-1	TGTGCCAGCAGCTTATTTAAGGGGGAAGCTTTCTTT	CASSLFKGEAFF
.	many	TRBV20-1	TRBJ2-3	TGCAGTGCTAGAACTCTAGGATTAGAAGATACGCAGTATTTT	CSARTLGLEDTQYF
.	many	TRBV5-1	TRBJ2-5	TGCGCCAGCAGCTTGCAGACTAGTCAGGAGACCCAGTACTTC	CASSLQTSQETQYF
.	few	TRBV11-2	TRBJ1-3	TGTGCCAGCAGCACGAAAACGTTTGATTCTGGAAACACCATATATTTT	CASSTKTFDSGNTIYF
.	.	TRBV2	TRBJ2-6	TGTGCCAGCAGCCCCGGGCCACCAAGGGCCTCTGGGGCCAACGTCCTGACTTTC	CASSPGPPRASGANVLTF
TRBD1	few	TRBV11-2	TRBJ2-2	TGTGCCAGCACTTCCGGGACAGGACTCTCGAACACCGGGGAGCTGTTTTTT	CASTSGTGLSNTGELFF
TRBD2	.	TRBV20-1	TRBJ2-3	TGCAGTGCTAGTGCAGCGGGGGGGCACCTGGATACGCAGTATTTT	CSASAAGGHLDTQYF
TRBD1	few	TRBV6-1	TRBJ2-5	TGTGCCAGCAGTCCCTGGGAGGGACAGGGGGGAGGAGAGACCCAGTACTTC	CASSPWEGQGGGETQYF
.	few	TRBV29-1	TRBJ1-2	TGCAGCGTTCGTCTAGAAGCTAACTATGGCTACACCTTC	CSVRLEANYGYTF
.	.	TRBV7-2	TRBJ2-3	TGTGCCAGCAGCTTAATGAGGGGGAGCACAGATACGCAGTATTTT	CASSLMRGSTDTQYF
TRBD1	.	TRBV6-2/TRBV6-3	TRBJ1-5	TGTGCCAGCAGTGTAGGGACAGGGTCGCCTCAGGGCCTGATTCAGCCCCAGCATTTT	CASSVGTGSPQGLIQPQHF
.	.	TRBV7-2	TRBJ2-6	TGTGCCAGCAGCGGCGGGGGCACCCTCTCAGGGGCCAACGTCCTGACTTTC	CASSGGGTLSGANVLTF
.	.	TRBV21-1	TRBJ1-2	TGTGCCAGCAGCAAAGCGCAGGGTGGCACCTTC	CASSKAQGGTF
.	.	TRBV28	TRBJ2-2	TGTGCCAGCAGTTTGGACCGCGCGAACACCGGGGAGCTGTTTTTT	CASSLDRANTGELFF
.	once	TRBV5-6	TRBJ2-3	TGTGCCAGCAGCTTGCGGGACTATACGCAGTATTTT	CASSLRDYTQYF
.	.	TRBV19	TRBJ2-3	TGTGCCACCCGAGGAAGGGGGTCGGATACGCAGTATTTT	CATRGRGSDTQYF
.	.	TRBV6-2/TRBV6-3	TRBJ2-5	TGTGCCAGCACCCTTCCCACAGCGAGGGATGAGGAGACCCAGTACTTC	CASTLPTARDEETQYF
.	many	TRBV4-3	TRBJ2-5	TGCGCCAGCAGCCAAGAAACGGGGAGTACTCAAGAGACCCAGTACTTC	CASSQETGSTQETQYF
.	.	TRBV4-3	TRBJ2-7	TGCGCCAGCAGCCGAGAAACCGGACAGTGGATACACGAGCAGTACTTC	CASSRETGQWIHEQYF
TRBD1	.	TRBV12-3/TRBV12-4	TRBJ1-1	TGTGCCAGCAGTTTACAGGGGGCAGGAAACACTGAAGCTTTCTTT	CASSLQGAGNTEAFF
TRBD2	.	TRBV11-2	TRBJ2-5	TGTGCCAGCAGCTTAATAGCGGGGGCCCTAGAGACCCAGTACTTC	CASSLIAGALETQYF
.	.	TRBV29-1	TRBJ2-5	TGCAGCTCGGGCCCGATGGTGGAGACCCAGTACTTC	CSSGPMVETQYF
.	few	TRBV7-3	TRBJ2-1	TGTGCCAGCAGCCCACCCCAATACAATGAGCAGTTCTTC	CASSPPQYNEQFF
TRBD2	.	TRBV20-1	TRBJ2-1	TGCAGTGCTAGAGTCGTAGCGGGGGGCTCCTACAATGAGCAGTTCTTC	CSARVVAGGSYNEQFF
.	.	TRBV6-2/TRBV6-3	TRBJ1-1	TGTGCCAGCGACAGCCTTAACACTGAAGCTTTCTTT	CASDSLNTEAFF
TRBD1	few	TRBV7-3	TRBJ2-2	TGTGCCAGCAGCGTCGCCGGGACAGGGGCGAACACCGGGGAGCTGTTTTTT	CASSVAGTGANTGELFF
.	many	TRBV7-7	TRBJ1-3	TGTGCTAGCAGCTCCTCCTCTGGAAACACCATATATTTT	CASSSSSGNTIYF
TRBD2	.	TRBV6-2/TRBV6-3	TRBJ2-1	TGTGCCAGCAGTCCGGGACTAGTCCCGTGGCAGTTCTTC	CASSPGLVPWQFF
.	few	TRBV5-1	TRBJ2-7	TGCGCCAGCAGCAGGTCAGGGCCTGACGAGCAGTACTTC	CASSRSGPDEQYF
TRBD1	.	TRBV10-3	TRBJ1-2	TGTGCCACGACGGGACAGGGGAACTATGGCTACACCTTC	CATTGQGNYGYTF
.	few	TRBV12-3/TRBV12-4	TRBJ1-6	TGTGCCAGCAGTGTGCAGGGGTTTTCACCCCTCCACTTT	CASSVQGFSPLHF
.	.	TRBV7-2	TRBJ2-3	TGTGCCAGCATGGTTGTCGGGAGCACAGATACGCAGTATTTT	CASMVVGSTDTQYF
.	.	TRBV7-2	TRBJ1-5	TGTGCCAGCAGCTACGATTTCGGTAGCAATCAGCCCCAGCATTTT	CASSYDFGSNQPQHF
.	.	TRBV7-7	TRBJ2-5	TGTGCTAGCAGCTTCCCGCCAGTTCAAGAGACCCAGTACTTC	CASSFPPVQETQYF
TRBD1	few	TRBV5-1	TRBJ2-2	TGCGCCAGCAGCTTGGGGGACAGGGTGAGCACCGGGGAGCTGTTTTTT	CASSLGDRVSTGELFF
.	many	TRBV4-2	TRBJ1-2	TGTGCCAGCAGCCTGGACAGCTATGGCTACACCTTC	CASSLDSYGYTF
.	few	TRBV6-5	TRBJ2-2	TGTGCCAGCAGGCCCCCGGGGACCGGGGAGCTGTTTTTT	CASRPPGTGELFF